Shown below are 15 T cell receptor beta chains from a single sample sequenced in a study of T cell responses to AZD1222 COVID-19 vaccine. Clones were read by immunoSEQ multiplex PCR, and TCRdb kept only the in-frame ones, dropping some. The sample contains about 150,000 clones, 93% of which appear only once. This material consisted of peripheral blood, taken on day 0 of AZD1222 vaccination. The receptors come from an adult in good health.

This clone appeared once. V and J are TRBV2 and TRBJ2-7, with D possibly being TRBD1 (5 bases). The CDR3 length is 14 residues. CDR1 is SNHLY, CDR2 FYNNEI, per germline. Trimming shortened V by 5 bases and J by 6 bases, and 17 bases separated the two germline ends. The DNA for the CDR3 is TGTGCCAGCAGTTCCGGACACTGGATCGGCGAGCAGTACTTC. Translated: CASSSGHWIGEQYF.

The chain employs TRBV11-2 and TRBJ1-1; 7 bases are shared with TRBD1. V was pared by 3 bases and J by 4 bases, with 5 bases of the junction left unmatched. The CDR3 has 14 residues. Looked up from germline, CDR1 is SGHAT and CDR2 is FQNNGV. For the CDR3, the DNA is TGTGCCAGCAGCTTGGCAGGGGGTGGCACTGAAGCTTTCTTT. It yields the protein CASSLAGGGTEAFF.

J is TRBJ1-3 and V is TRBV27; D not certain. The CDR3 is made up of 14 amino acids. Germline lookup yields CDR1 MNHEY and CDR2 SMNVEV (reference sequence). V lost 8 bases to trimming and J lost 3 bases, with 14 bases between them. DNA for the CDR3: TGTGCCAGCTCCCCCCGGGCATTTGGAAACACCATATATTTT. Translation: CASSPRAFGNTIYF.

This rearrangement joins TRBV3-1 (or the pseudogene TRBV3-2) to TRBJ1-5; no definite D call. Germline V CDR1 and CDR2: LGHDT, YNNKEL (reference sequence). Trimming removed 6 bases at V and 4 bases at J, with 7 bases between. The CDR3 is 12 amino acids. The DNA of the CDR3 is TGTGCCAGCAGTTTTTTGAATCAGCCCCAGCATTTT. Protein product: CASSFLNQPQHF.

The genes are TRBV5-6 and TRBJ2-7; 13 bases fit TRBD2. Germline V CDR1 and CDR2: SGHDT, YYEEEE. The trim removed 4 bases at V and 1 base at J, leaving 14 bases unmatched. The CDR3 covers 19 residues. CDR3: CASSPGTSGTPGLSYEQYF. CDR3 sequence (DNA): TGTGCCAGCAGCCCCGGGACTAGCGGGACCCCGGGCCTTTCCTACGAGCAGTACTTC.

This clone was recorded only once. The chain carries TRBV5-8 and TRBJ2-1; 9 bases map to TRBD1. Germline lookup yields CDR1 SGHTS and CDR2 YDEGEE. Trimming took 3 bases from V and 2 from J; bases not matched to a gene: 9. The CDR3 spans 17 residues. CDR3 nucleotide sequence: TGTGCCAGCAGCTGGGGACAGGGCCGTATCCCCTACAATGAGCAGTTCTTC. Translated, it gives CASSWGQGRIPYNEQFF.

The J gene is TRBJ1-2, the V gene TRBV19, with 7 bases identical to TRBD1. Per the germline V gene, CDR1 is LNHDA and CDR2 is SQIVND (reference sequence). V shed 5 bases, J shed 8 bases, and the junction held 11 bases outside the gene matches. The CDR3 contains 14 residues. CDR3 sequence: CASSPDREADGYTF. CDR3 nucleotides: TGTGCCAGTAGTCCAGACAGGGAAGCGGACGGCTACACCTTC.

V gene TRBV19 combines with J gene TRBJ1-5; no firm D call. The CDR3 runs to 14 residues. Germline assignment: CDR1 LNHDA and CDR2 SQIVND (reference sequence). Trimming took 3 bases from V and 9 from J, leaving 15 bases between them. Here the CDR3 DNA reads TGTGCCAGTAGTATCCAACCGCCCCGGGGGCCCCAGCATTTT. This translates into CASSIQPPRGPQHF.

The chain links TRBV5-4 to TRBJ2-5; 16 positions match TRBD2. The ends lost 4 bases at V and 2 bases at J; junction bases unmatched: 8. The germline CDR1 and CDR2 sequences are SGHNT and YYREEE (reference sequence). This CDR3 contains 18 residues. As DNA, the CDR3 is TGTGCCAGCAGCCCCGGGACTAGCGGGAGGGGAGGGCAAGAGACCCAGTACTTC. This codes for CASSPGTSGRGGQETQYF.

J is TRBJ1-3 and V is TRBV19; perhaps TRBD1 as D (5 bases). The CDR3 has 16 residues. Trimming took off 7 bases at V and 5 bases at J, with 21 bases between the two ends. Germline values: CDR1 LNHDA, CDR2 SQIVND (reference sequence). This CDR3 is CASTNPPGEGRNTIYF. The CDR3 DNA reads as TGTGCCAGTACCAATCCCCCGGGAGAGGGGAGAAACACCATATATTTT.

This clone has a single count. The CDR3 is CASSVDQTNEQFF. The CDR3 bases are TGTGCCAGCAGCGTAGACCAGACAAATGAGCAGTTCTTC. This chain uses TRBV9 with TRBJ2-1; D ambiguous. CDR1 and CDR2 (germline): SGDLS, YYNGEE. V dropped 0 bases and J dropped 7 bases, with 8 bases sitting between them. CDR3 length: 13 amino acids.

V gene TRBV4-2 combines with J gene TRBJ1-5, with a tentative D call TRBD1 (6 bases). The germline CDR1 and CDR2 sequences are LGHNA and YNFKEQ. Trimming left V 1 base short and J 4 bases short, with 11 bases between. CDR3 length: 15 residues. CDR3 sequence: CASSQGEQGNQPQHF. The CDR3 DNA reads as TGTGCCAGCAGCCAAGGGGAACAGGGTAATCAGCCCCAGCATTTT.

This clone was seen only once. The genes are TRBV4-1 and TRBJ2-7, with a tentative D call TRBD2 (6 bases). The CDR3 is 16 residues long. Germline V gene sequence: CDR1 MGHRA, CDR2 YSYEKL. The ends were cut back, 0 bases at V and 0 bases at J, with 12 bases in the middle. CDR3 nucleotides: TGCGCCAGCAGCCAAGATATAGGAGGGATCTCCTACGAGCAGTACTTC. Its protein is CASSQDIGGISYEQYF.

The rearrangement links TRBV7-8 to TRBJ2-2; 9 bases line up with TRBD2. The CDR3 totals 19 residues. The ends lost 0 bases at V and 5 bases at J; junction bases unmatched: 13. Germline loops: CDR1 SGHVS, CDR2 FQNEAQ. As DNA, the CDR3 is TGTGCCAGCAGCTTAGCGTCGGCGGGAGGGCCGTGGGGAACCGGGGAGCTGTTTTTT. Translating it yields CASSLASAGGPWGTGELFF.

The chain couples TRBV27 to TRBJ2-6, with a weak D call TRBD1 (6 bases). This CDR3 has 14 amino acids. Germline lookup yields CDR1 MNHEY and CDR2 SMNVEV (reference sequence). Trimming left V 7 bases short and J 4 bases short, with 11 bases between. CDR3 sequence reads: CASNRVAGANVLTF. For the CDR3, the DNA is TGTGCCAGCAACAGGGTTGCCGGGGCCAACGTCCTGACTTTC.